Below, 14 T cell receptor beta chains from the same sample are listed, as sequenced in a study of CD8+CD57+ T cells in acquired aplastic anemia. In patients chosen for sequencing, flow cytometry had shown CD8+CD57+ cell expansion. Profiling of TCR beta VDJ combinations and CDR3 sequences used genomic DNA as template. In TCRdb, the reads were re-called with MiXCR into one record per CDR3 protein. The repertoire holds some 170,000 distinct CDR3 sequences, less than 60% seen once, with more than 0.95% in the top ten. Specimen: sorted CD4+, CD8+, or CD8+CD57+ T cells (not recorded which) from PBMCs. Source of these receptors: a human donor with aplastic anemia.

Concerning this clonotype: No conserved phenylalanine or tryptophan ends this CDR3, so it is likely a read error. As DNA, the CDR3 is TGTGCCAGCAGCCCTCAATACAATGAGCAGTTCCTC. This codes for CASSPQYNEQFL. V usage is TRBV5-5 and J usage is TRBJ2-1, with D hard to call. V was trimmed by 4 bases and J by 4 bases, leaving 6 bases between them. Germline-derived CDR1 and CDR2 are SGHKS and YYEKEE (reference sequence). The CDR3 totals 12 residues.

The table lists this clonotype with a count of one. The V gene is TRBV19, the J gene TRBJ1-2, with 8 bases aligning to TRBD1. The CDR3 has 14 amino acids. J was trimmed by 7 bases and V by 5 bases; bases with no gene match: 9. Germline CDR1 and CDR2: LNHDA and SQIVND (reference sequence). Here the CDR3 reads CASSQDREFGGYTF. CDR3 in DNA: TGTGCCAGTAGTCAGGACAGGGAGTTCGGTGGCTACACCTTC.

This clonotype occurred many times. The chain employs TRBV5-1 and TRBJ1-2; possibly TRBD1 for D (6 bases). Germline lookup yields CDR1 SGHRS and CDR2 YFSETQ. V shed 7 bases and J shed 6 bases, with 19 bases lying between them. This CDR3 is built from 14 residues. CDR3 amino acids: CASAGGALFDGYTF. CDR3 coding DNA: TGCGCCAGCGCTGGGGGGGCTCTCTTTGATGGCTACACCTTC.

Remarks on this clonotype: A single base separates this from a much larger clone, so it may be a read error. V gene TRBV10-3 combines with J gene TRBJ1-5; D unresolved. The CDR3 covers 9 residues. Germline CDR1 reads ENHRY; CDR2 reads SYGVKD. CDR3 loop: CAPNQLQHF. The CDR3 nucleotides read TGTGCCCCCAATCAGCTCCAGCATTTT.

This clonotype has at least ten counts. V and J are TRBV24-1 and TRBJ2-3; no clear D. Germline V gene sequence: CDR1 KGHDR, CDR2 SFDVKD. CDR3 length: 15 residues. V was shortened by 4 bases and J by 3 bases, with 13 bases between the two germline ends. The CDR3 spells CATSEGISWTDTQYF. The CDR3 nucleotides are TGTGCCACCAGTGAGGGAATTTCTTGGACAGATACGCAGTATTTT.

Concerning this clonotype itself: A much larger clone lies a single base off, so this may be a read error. Written as DNA, the CDR3 is TGTGCCAGCAGCTTAGGGGGGGCAGGGGCCTATTATGGCTACACCTTC. Translation gives CASSLGGAGAYYGYTF. The chain carries TRBV7-7 and TRBJ1-2; possible D gene TRBD1, 6 bases. The length of the CDR3 is 16 residues. The germline V gene encodes CDR1 SSHAT and CDR2 FNYEAQ (reference sequence). The ends were cut back, 1 base at V and 5 bases at J, with 17 bases in the middle.

In this sample, this clonotype turned up many times. The gene calls are TRBV6-1 and TRBJ2-7, with D uncertain. CDR1 and CDR2 (germline): MNHNS, SASEGT. There are 15 residues in the CDR3. Trimming took off 5 bases at V and 0 bases at J, with 14 bases between the two ends. CDR3 region: CASSSPTLSSYEQYF. As DNA, the CDR3 is TGTGCCAGCAGTTCACCCACACTAAGCTCCTACGAGCAGTACTTC.

This clonotype came up many times. The DNA for the CDR3 is TGTGCCAGCAGCTTAGACGGGTTGGGGGGGATGCGGGGCTACACCTTC. It yields the protein CASSLDGLGGMRGYTF. The chain couples TRBV11-2 to TRBJ1-2; a possible D gene is TRBD1 (5 bases). This CDR3 contains 16 residues. The germline gives CDR1 SGHAT, CDR2 FQNNGV. Trimming cost V 0 bases and J 8 bases, with 19 bases left between them.

This clonotype has ten or more counts. The chain recombines TRBV5-4 with TRBJ1-2; 11 positions match TRBD1. Germline CDR1 reads SGHNT; CDR2 reads YYREEE (reference sequence). CDR3 length: 16 residues. V lost 0 bases, J lost 7 bases, and 8 bases stayed unmatched. Here the CDR3 DNA reads TGTGCCAGCAGCTTGGTAGGACAGGGGGCGCTGGCTGGCTACACCTTC. The encoded protein is CASSLVGQGALAGYTF. The full variable domain, in which reference TRBV5-4 and TRBJ1-2 provide the parts outside the CDR3, is ETGVTQSPTHLIKTRGQQVTLRCSSQSGHNTVSWYQQALGQGPQFIFQYYREEENGRGNFPPRFSGLQFPNYSSELNVNALELDDSALYLCASSLVGQGALAGYTFGSGTRLTVV.

This clonotype has ten or more counts. This rearrangement joins TRBV12-3 or TRBV12-4 to TRBJ1-5; D is unclear. The CDR3 is 12 amino acids. V was cut by 3 bases and J by 5 bases, with 5 bases left in between. As DNA, the CDR3 is TGTGCCAGCAGTTTTAAAGATCAGCCCCAGCATTTT. It is translated as CASSFKDQPQHF.

This clonotype was seen only once. A read error is possible here, since a much larger clone lies one base away. The V and J genes are TRBV6-6 and TRBJ1-4; D ambiguous. The germline V gene encodes CDR1 MNHNY and CDR2 SVGAGI (reference sequence). CDR3 length: 11 amino acids. The CDR3 DNA follows: TGTGGCAGCAGTTACTTTGAAAAACTGTTTTTT. It yields the protein CGSSYFEKLFF.

The chain recombines TRBV20-1 with TRBJ2-3; unclear D gene. With 4 bases removed from V and 4 bases from J, the gap between germline ends came to 6 bases. In germline, CDR1 is DFQATT, CDR2 SNEGSKA (reference sequence). This CDR3 has 11 amino acids. This CDR3 is CSATRADTQYF. The DNA of the CDR3 is TGCAGTGCTACCCGAGCAGATACGCAGTATTTT.

The chain has TRBV10-3 and TRBJ2-1; D ambiguous. Germline V gene data show CDR1 as ENHRY and CDR2 as SYGVKD. The CDR3 consists of 14 residues. V gave up 5 bases and J gave up 0 bases, with 8 bases separating them. DNA of the CDR3: TGTGCCATCAGTTTAAGGAGCTCCTACAATGAGCAGTTCTTC. It specifies CAISLRSSYNEQFF.

In its sample, this clonotype was seen a few times. The chain links TRBV12-3 or TRBV12-4 to TRBJ2-3; D call uncertain. The CDR3 spans 14 residues. V was clipped by 3 bases and J by 0 bases, with 7 bases between them. The chain's CDR3 is CASSLMFSTDTQYF. As DNA, the CDR3 is TGTGCCAGCAGTTTGATGTTTAGCACAGATACGCAGTATTTT.